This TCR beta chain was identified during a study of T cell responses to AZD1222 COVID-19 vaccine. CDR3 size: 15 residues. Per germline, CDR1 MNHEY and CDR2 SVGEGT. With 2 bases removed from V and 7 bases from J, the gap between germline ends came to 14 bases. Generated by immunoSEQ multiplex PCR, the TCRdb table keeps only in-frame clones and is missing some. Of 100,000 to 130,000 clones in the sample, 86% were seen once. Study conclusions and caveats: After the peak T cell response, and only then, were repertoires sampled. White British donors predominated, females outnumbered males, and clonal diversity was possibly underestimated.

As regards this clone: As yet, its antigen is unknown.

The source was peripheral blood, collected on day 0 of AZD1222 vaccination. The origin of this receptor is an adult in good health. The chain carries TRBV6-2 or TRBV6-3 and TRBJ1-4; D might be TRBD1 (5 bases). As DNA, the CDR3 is TGTGCCAGCAGTTACCCCCCGGGGGGGGGTGAAAAACTGTTTTTT. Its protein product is CASSYPPGGGEKLFF.